This T cell receptor (beta chain) was obtained from a study of blood T cell repertoires in COVID-19. Study-wide background: From the United States, Italy and Spain came samples of acute and convalescent COVID-19. PBMCs, B-cell-depleted T cells, or T cells were the source of the cDNA or gDNA that made up the material.

Seattle researchers signed up patients amid active infection and tracked them longitudinally. In the original processing: Nucleated cell number was recorded as an estimate derived from reference gene primer amplification. TCRdb's copy holds only in-frame clones and misses some; the assay was immunoSEQ multiplex PCR. V and J calls and clone size are copied from that table; D and trimming were computed from the DNA. The sample has approximately 390,000 clones; about 87% are singletons. The J segment lost 4 bases and the V segment lost 4 bases, leaving 11 bases of the junction unmatched. CDR3 length: 17 amino acids.

This sequence originates from a woman in her sixties or seventies with COVID-19, enrolled during active disease. Sequenced sample: peripheral blood. V is TRBV5-3 and J is TRBJ2-3, with 11 positions matching TRBD2. TRBV5-3 is placed among ORFs of uncertain function. CDR3: CARSPGIAGGRADTQYF. CDR3 nucleotides: TGTGCCAGAAGCCCCGGGATAGCGGGGGGGCGGGCAGATACGCAGTATTTT.